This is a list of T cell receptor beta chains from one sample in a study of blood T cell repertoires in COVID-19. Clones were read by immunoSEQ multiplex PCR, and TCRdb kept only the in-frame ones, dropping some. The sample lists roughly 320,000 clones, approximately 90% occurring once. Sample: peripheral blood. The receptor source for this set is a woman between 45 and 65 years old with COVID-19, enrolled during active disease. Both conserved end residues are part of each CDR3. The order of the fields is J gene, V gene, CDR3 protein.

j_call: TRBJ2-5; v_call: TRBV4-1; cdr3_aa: CASSRHMAQETQYF
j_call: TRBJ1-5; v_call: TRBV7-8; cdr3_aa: CASSPDSGQPQHF
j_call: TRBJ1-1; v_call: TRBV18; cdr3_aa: CASHRESPEAFF
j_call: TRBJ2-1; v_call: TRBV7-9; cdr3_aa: CASSFPGTGLFF
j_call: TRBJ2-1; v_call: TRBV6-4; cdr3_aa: CASSPGLAGFIEQFF
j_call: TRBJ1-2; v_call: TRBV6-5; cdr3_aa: CASRKTGGYGYTF
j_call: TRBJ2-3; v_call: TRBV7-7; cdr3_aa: CASSLGARSTDTQYF
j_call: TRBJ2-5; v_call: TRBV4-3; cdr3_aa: CASSQGGLAAETQYF
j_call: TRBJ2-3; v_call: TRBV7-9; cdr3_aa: CASSSSFTDTQYF
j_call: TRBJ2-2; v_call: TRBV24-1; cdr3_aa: CATSDSTDRGPTGELFF